This T cell receptor beta chain emerged from a study of cytomegalovirus exposure and HLA in healthy donors. Study-wide points: Sequencing depth across donors, presence/absence analyses assumed, was roughly uniform. Indistinguishable V segments such as TRBV6-2 and TRBV6-3 were excluded.

A remark on this clone: The target antigen is unknown.

The primer mix had 60 Vbeta and 13 Jbeta primers. The repertoire was sequenced with immunoSEQ multiplex PCR; TCRdb's copy has only in-frame clones and lacks some. The top ten clones hold under 2% of a sample with 150,000 or so clones, 65% to 90% of them seen once. CDR3 size: 14 residues. The V end lost 4 bases, the J end lost 2 bases, and 12 bases lay between the germline ends. The germline gives CDR1 SNHLY, CDR2 FYNNEI. The rearrangement joins TRBV2 to TRBJ2-7, with D perhaps matching TRBD1 (6 bases). The sequence came from a woman younger than 35 in good health and CMV-seronegative. Material: PBMCs. The CDR3 protein is CASSVQGSPYEQYF. Here the CDR3 DNA reads TGTGCCAGCAGTGTGCAGGGGTCACCCTACGAGCAGTACTTC.